This TCR beta chain was identified during a study of blood T cell repertoires in COVID-19. Study-level information: COVID-19 samples collected from the United States, Italy and Spain covered acute and convalescent phases.

Per germline, CDR1 GTSNPN and CDR2 SVGIG (reference sequence). The CDR3 has 17 amino acids. V lost 0 bases and J lost 5, with 23 bases in between. The protocol was immunoSEQ multiplex PCR, while the TCRdb copy is restricted to in-frame clones and leaves out a portion. Of around 94,000 clones listed, more than 85% are singletons. This clonotype was sampled from a man aged 18-30 years with acute or convalescent COVID-19. The V call is TRBV30, the J call TRBJ2-7; D perhaps matches TRBD2 (6 bases). The sequencing sample was made of peripheral blood. The CDR3 region is CAWSVPPPGDRYNEQYF. CDR3 in DNA: TGTGCCTGGAGTGTACCCCCACCGGGAGACAGATACAACGAGCAGTACTTC.